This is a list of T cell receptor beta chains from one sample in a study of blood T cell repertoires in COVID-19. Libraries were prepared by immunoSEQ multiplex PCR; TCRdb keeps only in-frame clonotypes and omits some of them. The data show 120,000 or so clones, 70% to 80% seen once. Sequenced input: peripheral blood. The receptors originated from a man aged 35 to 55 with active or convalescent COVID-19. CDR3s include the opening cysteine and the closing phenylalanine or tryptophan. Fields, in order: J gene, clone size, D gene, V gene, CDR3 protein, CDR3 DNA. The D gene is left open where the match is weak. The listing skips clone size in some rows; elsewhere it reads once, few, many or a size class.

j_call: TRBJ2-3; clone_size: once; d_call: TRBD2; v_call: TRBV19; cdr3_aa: CASSNPHNAGGTDTQYF; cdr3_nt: TGTGCCAGTAGTAACCCCCATAACGCGGGGGGCACAGATACGCAGTATTTT
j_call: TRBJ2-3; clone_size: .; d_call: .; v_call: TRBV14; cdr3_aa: CASSLGGASTDTQYF; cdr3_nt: TGTGCCAGCAGCCTCGGAGGGGCTAGCACAGATACGCAGTATTTT
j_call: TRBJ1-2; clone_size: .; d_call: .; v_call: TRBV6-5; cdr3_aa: CASRGLNYGYTF; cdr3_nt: TGTGCCAGCAGAGGACTTAACTATGGCTACACCTTC
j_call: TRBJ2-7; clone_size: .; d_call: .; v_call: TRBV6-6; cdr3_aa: CASSQTAYEQYF; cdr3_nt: TGTGCCAGCAGTCAGACAGCCTACGAGCAGTACTTC
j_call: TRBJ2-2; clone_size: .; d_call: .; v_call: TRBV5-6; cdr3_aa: CASSYGTGELFF; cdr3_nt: TGTGCCAGCAGTTACGGCACCGGGGAGCTGTTTTTT
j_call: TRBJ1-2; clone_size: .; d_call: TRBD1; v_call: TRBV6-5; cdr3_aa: CASSSTGLGGYTF; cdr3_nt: TGTGCCAGCAGCTCGACAGGGTTAGGTGGCTACACCTTC
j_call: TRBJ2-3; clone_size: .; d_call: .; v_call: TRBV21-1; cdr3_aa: CASSKMRTRPSTDTQYF; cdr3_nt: TGTGCCAGCAGCAAAATGCGAACCCGTCCAAGCACAGATACGCAGTATTTT
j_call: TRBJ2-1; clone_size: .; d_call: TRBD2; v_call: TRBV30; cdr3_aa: CAWRPSGINEQFF; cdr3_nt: TGTGCCTGGAGACCTAGCGGGATAAATGAGCAGTTCTTC
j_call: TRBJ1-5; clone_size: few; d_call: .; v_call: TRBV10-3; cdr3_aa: CAIRGDIYSNQPQHF; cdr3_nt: TGTGCCATCAGAGGGGACATCTATAGCAATCAGCCCCAGCATTTT
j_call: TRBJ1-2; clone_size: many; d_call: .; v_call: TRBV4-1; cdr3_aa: CASSPTGRYGYTF; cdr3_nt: TGCGCCAGCAGCCCCACAGGGCGGTATGGCTACACCTTC
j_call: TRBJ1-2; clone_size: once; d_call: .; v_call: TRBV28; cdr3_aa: CASSTQKTGYTF; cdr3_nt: TGTGCCAGCAGTACCCAAAAGACAGGCTACACCTTC
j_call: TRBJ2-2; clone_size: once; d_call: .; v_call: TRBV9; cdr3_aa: CASSPLSGEGGELFF; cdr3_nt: TGTGCCAGCAGCCCCCTGTCGGGAGAGGGCGGGGAGCTGTTTTTT
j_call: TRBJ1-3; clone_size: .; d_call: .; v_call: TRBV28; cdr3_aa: CASSGSGNIIYF; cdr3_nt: TGTGCCAGTTCAGGGTCTGGAAACATCATATATTTT
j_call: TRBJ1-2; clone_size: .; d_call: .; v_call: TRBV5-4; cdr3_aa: CASSPDSVSNYGYTF; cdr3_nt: TGTGCCAGCAGCCCCGACAGCGTTTCTAACTATGGCTACACCTTC
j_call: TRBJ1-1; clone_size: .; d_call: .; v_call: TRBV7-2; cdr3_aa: CASSSQGRNTEAFF; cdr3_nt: TGTGCCAGCAGCTCGCAGGGGAGGAACACTGAAGCTTTCTTT
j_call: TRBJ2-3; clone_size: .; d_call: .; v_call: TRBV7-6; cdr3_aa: CASSLRLEDTQYF; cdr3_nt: TGTGCCAGCAGCCTCAGACTGGAAGATACGCAGTATTTT
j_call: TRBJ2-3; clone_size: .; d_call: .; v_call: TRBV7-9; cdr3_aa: CASSPGTYTDTQYF; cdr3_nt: TGTGCCAGCAGCCCTGGGACTTATACAGATACGCAGTATTTT
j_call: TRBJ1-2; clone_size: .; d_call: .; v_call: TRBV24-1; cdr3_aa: CATSDRGKGNGYTF; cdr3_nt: TGTGCCACCAGTGACCGAGGGAAAGGGAATGGCTACACCTTC
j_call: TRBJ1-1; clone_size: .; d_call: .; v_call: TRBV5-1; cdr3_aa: CASSPGRGTQPSEAFF; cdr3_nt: TGCGCCAGCAGCCCAGGGAGGGGGACGCAACCTAGTGAAGCTTTCTTT
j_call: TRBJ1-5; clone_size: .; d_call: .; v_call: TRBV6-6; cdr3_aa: CASSDPGLSNQPQHF; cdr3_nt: TGTGCCAGCAGTGACCCGGGACTTAGCAATCAGCCCCAGCATTTT
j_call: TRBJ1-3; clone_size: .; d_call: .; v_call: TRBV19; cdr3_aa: CASSIAGVTGNTIYF; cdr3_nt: TGTGCCAGTAGTATCGCAGGGGTAACGGGAAACACCATATATTTT
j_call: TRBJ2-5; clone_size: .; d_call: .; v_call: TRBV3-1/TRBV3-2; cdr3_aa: CASSPLGGPETQYF; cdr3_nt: TGTGCCAGCAGCCCTTTGGGGGGGCCGGAGACCCAGTACTTC
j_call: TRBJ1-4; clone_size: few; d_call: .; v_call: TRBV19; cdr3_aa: CASSSRTLAVSGEKLFF; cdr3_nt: TGTGCCAGTAGTTCGCGAACCCTGGCGGTTTCTGGAGAAAAACTGTTTTTT
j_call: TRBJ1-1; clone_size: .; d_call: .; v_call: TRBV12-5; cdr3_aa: CASGSAGAFMVAEAFF; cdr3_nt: TGTGCTAGTGGTTCGGCGGGGGCTTTTATGGTTGCTGAAGCTTTCTTT
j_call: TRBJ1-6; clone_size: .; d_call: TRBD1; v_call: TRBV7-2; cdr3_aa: CASSGPGQHNSPLHF; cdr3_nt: TGTGCCAGCAGCGGCCCGGGACAGCATAATTCACCCCTCCACTTT
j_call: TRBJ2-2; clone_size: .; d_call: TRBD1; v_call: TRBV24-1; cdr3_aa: CATSDGRDRGNTGELFF; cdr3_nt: TGTGCCACCAGTGACGGCCGGGACAGGGGTAACACCGGGGAGCTGTTTTTT
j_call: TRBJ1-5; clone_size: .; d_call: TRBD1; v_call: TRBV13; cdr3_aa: CASSLAGQNQPQHF; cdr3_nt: TGTGCCAGCAGCTTAGCGGGACAGAATCAGCCCCAGCATTTT
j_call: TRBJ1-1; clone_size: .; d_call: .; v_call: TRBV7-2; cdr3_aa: CASSFGFINTEAFF; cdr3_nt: TGTGCCAGCAGCTTCGGGTTTATCAACACTGAAGCTTTCTTT
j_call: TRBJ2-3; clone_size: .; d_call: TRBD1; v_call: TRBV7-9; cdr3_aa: CASSHYSPGTGGTDTQYF; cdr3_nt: TGTGCCAGCAGCCATTATTCACCCGGGACAGGGGGCACAGATACGCAGTATTTT
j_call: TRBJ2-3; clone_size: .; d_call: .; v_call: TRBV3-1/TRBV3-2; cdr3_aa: CASSQVGTGTDTQYF; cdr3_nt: TGTGCCAGCAGCCAAGTGGGGACTGGAACAGATACGCAGTATTTT
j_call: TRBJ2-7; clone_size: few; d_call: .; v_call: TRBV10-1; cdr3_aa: CASSDGGAAYEQYF; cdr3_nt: TGCGCCAGCAGTGATGGGGGGGCTGCCTACGAGCAGTACTTC
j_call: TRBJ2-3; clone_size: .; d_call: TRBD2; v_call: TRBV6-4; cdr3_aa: CASSAYGLAGGAFTDTQYF; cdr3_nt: TGTGCCAGCAGTGCATACGGACTAGCGGGGGGGGCTTTCACAGATACGCAGTATTTT
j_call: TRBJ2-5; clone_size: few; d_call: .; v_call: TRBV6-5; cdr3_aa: CASRPGDQETQYF; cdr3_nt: TGTGCCAGCAGGCCGGGGGATCAAGAGACCCAGTACTTC
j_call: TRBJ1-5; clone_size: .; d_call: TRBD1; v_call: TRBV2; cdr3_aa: CASSQGAEGQPQHF; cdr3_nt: TGTGCCAGCAGCCAGGGGGCTGAAGGTCAGCCCCAGCATTTT
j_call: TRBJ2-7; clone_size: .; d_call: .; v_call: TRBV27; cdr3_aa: CASKGDGAYEQYF; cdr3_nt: TGTGCCAGCAAGGGGGACGGAGCCTACGAGCAGTACTTC
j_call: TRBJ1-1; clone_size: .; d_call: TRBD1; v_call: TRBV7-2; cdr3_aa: CASSPHRGQGTEAFF; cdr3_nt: TGTGCCAGCAGCCCTCACAGGGGGCAGGGCACTGAAGCTTTCTTT
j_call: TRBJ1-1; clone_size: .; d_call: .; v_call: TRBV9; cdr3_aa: CASSVSPGSAGLNTEAFF; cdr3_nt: TGTGCCAGCAGCGTTTCCCCGGGCAGCGCGGGATTGAACACTGAAGCTTTCTTT
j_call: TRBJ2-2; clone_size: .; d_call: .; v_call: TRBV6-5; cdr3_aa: CASSYGTGTGELFF; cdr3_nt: TGTGCCAGCAGTTATGGAACAGGCACCGGGGAGCTGTTTTTT
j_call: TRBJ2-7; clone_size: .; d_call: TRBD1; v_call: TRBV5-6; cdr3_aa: CASSLRQGTNEQYF; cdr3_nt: TGTGCCAGCAGCCTACGACAGGGGACGAACGAGCAGTACTTC
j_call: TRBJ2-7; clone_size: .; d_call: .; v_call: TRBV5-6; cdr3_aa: CASSLAQAKEQYF; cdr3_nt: TGTGCCAGCAGCTTGGCACAGGCTAAAGAGCAGTACTTC
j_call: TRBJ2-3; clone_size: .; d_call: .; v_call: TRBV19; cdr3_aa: CASSSTTGTGYTDTQYF; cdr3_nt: TGTGCCAGTAGTTCTACCACCGGGACTGGATACACAGATACGCAGTATTTT
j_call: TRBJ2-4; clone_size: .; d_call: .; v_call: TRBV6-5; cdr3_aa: CAIRDTRYIQYF; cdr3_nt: TGTGCCATTAGGGACACGCGGTACATTCAGTACTTC
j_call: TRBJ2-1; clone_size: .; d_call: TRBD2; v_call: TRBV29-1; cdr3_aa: CSVVLSGRGYEQFF; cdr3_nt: TGCAGCGTTGTGCTTAGCGGGAGAGGATATGAGCAGTTCTTC
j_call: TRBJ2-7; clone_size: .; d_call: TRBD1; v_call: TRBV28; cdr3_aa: CASTRGTGYSYEQYF; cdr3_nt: TGTGCCAGCACCCGAGGGACAGGGTATTCCTACGAGCAGTACTTC
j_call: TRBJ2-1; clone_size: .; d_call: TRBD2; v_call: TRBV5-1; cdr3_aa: CASSSRAGGPDEQFF; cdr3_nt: TGCGCCAGCAGCTCCCGGGCGGGAGGGCCGGATGAGCAGTTCTTC
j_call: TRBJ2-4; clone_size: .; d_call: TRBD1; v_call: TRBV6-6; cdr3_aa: CASSYPGGFNIQYF; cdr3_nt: TGTGCCAGCAGTTACCCAGGGGGCTTTAACATTCAGTACTTC